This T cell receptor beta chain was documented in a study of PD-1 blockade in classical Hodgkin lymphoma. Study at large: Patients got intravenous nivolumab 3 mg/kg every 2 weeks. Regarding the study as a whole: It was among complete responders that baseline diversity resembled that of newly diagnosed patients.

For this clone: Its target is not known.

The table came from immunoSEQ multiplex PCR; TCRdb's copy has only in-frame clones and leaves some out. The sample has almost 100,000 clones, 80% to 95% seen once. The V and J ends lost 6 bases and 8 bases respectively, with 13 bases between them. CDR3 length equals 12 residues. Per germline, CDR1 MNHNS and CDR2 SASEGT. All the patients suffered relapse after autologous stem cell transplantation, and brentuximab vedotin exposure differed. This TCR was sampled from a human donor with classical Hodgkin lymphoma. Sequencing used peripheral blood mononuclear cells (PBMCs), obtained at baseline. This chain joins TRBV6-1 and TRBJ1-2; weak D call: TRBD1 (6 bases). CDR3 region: CASSPFDRGYTF. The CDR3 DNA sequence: TGTGCCAGCAGCCCGTTCGACAGGGGCTACACCTTC.